This record covers a single TCR beta chain. It is unclear where the CDR3 begins or ends on the DNA, so no DNA is shown, and the CDR3 is as TCRdb lists it. The entry originates in a study of T cells in Graves' hyperthyroidism and ophthalmopathy. Germline CDR1 is SNHLY and CDR2 is FYNNEI. Including both end residues, the CDR3 is 21 amino acids long. The source material, RNA transcripts, was used to amplify TCR beta CDR3 regions. In the first-round RT-PCR of the TCR CDR3, the HTBI primer set was used. Via MiXCR, TCRdb re-called the multiplex PCR reads, giving one row per CDR3 protein. Of about 840,000 distinct CDR3 sequences listed, around 39% are singletons.

This chain links TRBV2 with TRBJ2-6; TRBD1, the table's D call, was not compared with the DNA. The sequenced sample consisted of blood. This TCR came from a man between 18 and 35 years old with Graves' hyperthyroidism. The CDR3 is CAISARHTGELFFGEGSRLTF.